These 7 T cell receptor beta chains were sequenced from one sample in a study of patients and donors after allogeneic stem cell transplantation. TCRdb processed the RT-PCR reads anew with MiXCR; each CDR3 protein has one entry. The sample shows about 960,000 distinct CDR3 sequences, more than 15% of them seen only once. Sequencing input: blood, either unsorted or a sorted T cell fraction (not recorded which). The receptors were gathered from a human donor who was either an allogeneic HSCT recipient or a stem cell or donor lymphocyte infusion donor (not recorded which). It is not recorded whose cells these are; they may come from a transplant donor.

This clonotype was seen only a few times. The rearrangement joins TRBV6-1 to TRBJ1-2; 7 bases map to TRBD1. This CDR3 is 15 amino acids long. V gave up 6 bases and J gave up 6 bases; unmatched junction bases: 13. Germline V lookup: CDR1 MNHNS, CDR2 SASEGT. This CDR3 is CASSRATGKEHGYTF. The CDR3 DNA reads as TGTGCCAGCAGCCGAGCGACAGGGAAGGAGCATGGCTACACCTTC.

This clonotype was picked up a small number of times. The V and J genes are TRBV11-2 and TRBJ1-1; the D gene is possibly TRBD1 (6 bases). Germline CDR1 reads SGHAT; CDR2 reads FQNNGV. The CDR3 is made up of 16 amino acids. The V end was cut by 4 bases, the J end by 1 base, with 16 bases between. This chain's CDR3 is CASSSPLRGPNTEAFF. CDR3 bases: TGTGCCAGCAGCTCTCCCCTCCGGGGGCCGAACACTGAAGCTTTCTTT.

The CDR3 reads CASSGTGGAIWYEQYF. The CDR3 nucleotides read TGTGCCAGCAGCGGGACAGGGGGCGCGATTTGGTACGAGCAGTACTTC. The V call is TRBV7-9, the J call TRBJ2-7, with TRBD1 matching 12 bases. Germline CDR1 is SEHNR and CDR2 is FQNEAQ (reference sequence). J gave up 4 bases and V 5 bases, and 9 bases lay outside the gene matches. This CDR3 region has 16 residues. The whole variable domain, remainder taken from reference TRBV7-9 and TRBJ2-7, is DTGVSQNPRHKITKRGQNVTFRCDPISEHNRLYWYRQTLGQGPEFLTYFQNEAQLEKSRLLSDRFSAERPKGSFSTLEIQRTEQGDSAMYLCASSGTGGAIWYEQYFGPGTRLTVT.

This clonotype has a count of ten or more. The chain uses TRBV20-1 and TRBJ1-1; 7 bases are shared with TRBD1. The germline V gene has CDR1 DFQATT and CDR2 SNEGSKA (reference sequence). Trimming removed 6 bases from V and 13 bases from J; junction bases left unmatched: 11. This CDR3 region has 11 residues. DNA for the CDR3: TGCAGTGCCGCTGGGCCCGACAGGGATTTCTTT. This gives the protein CSAAGPDRDFF.

The rearrangement uses TRBV7-2 and TRBJ2-1; 10 bases map to TRBD2. Germline CDR1 is SGHTA and CDR2 is FQGNSA. The CDR3 totals 14 residues. V was pared by 5 bases and J by 9 bases, with 7 bases of the junction left unmatched. This CDR3 reads CASSQRGGPGEQFF. As DNA, the CDR3 is TGTGCCAGCAGCCAGCGGGGGGGCCCGGGTGAGCAGTTCTTC.

This clonotype was recorded a few times. V and J are TRBV4-2 and TRBJ1-1; D remains unclear. Germline CDR1 reads LGHNA; CDR2 reads YNFKEQ. V dropped 6 bases and J dropped 6 bases, with 14 bases sitting between them. CDR3 length equals 13 residues. The CDR3 bases are TGTGCCAGCAGACCCAATTACATGCCTGAAGCTTTCTTT. It is translated as CASRPNYMPEAFF.

The V gene is TRBV19, the J gene TRBJ2-7, with 13 positions matching TRBD2. This CDR3 has 16 amino acids. V lost 4 bases and J lost 0; bases outside the gene matches: 3. CDR1 is LNHDA and CDR2 is SQIVND in the germline V gene (reference sequence). The chain's CDR3 is CASSNGLAGVSYEQYF. Written as DNA, the CDR3 is TGTGCCAGTAGTAACGGACTAGCGGGGGTCTCCTACGAGCAGTACTTC. Based on the CDR3 plus reference TRBV19 and TRBJ2-7, the full variable domain is DGGITQSPKYLFRKEGQNVTLSCEQNLNHDAMYWYRQDPGQGLRLIYYSQIVNDFQKGDIAEGYSVSREKKESFPLTVTSAQKNPTAFYLCASSNGLAGVSYEQYFGPGTRLTVT.